The rows below give T cell receptor beta chains drawn from one sample of a study of shared clonotypes between healthy human individuals. Libraries were prepared by immunoSEQ multiplex PCR; TCRdb keeps only in-frame clonotypes and omits some of them. The table has 1.5 million to 2.5 million clones, about 95% seen once. Sequencing used naive CD8+ T cells sorted from blood. Receptors originate from a young man in good health. Both conserved end residues are part of each CDR3. D genes are given only for firm matches. Only part of the rows carry a size: once, few, many, or a class if the clone is expanded.

V	D	J	size	DNA	CDR3
TRBV9	TRBD2	TRBJ2-5	NA	TGTGCCAGCAGCCCTGGAGGGGCTAGCGGGGGGTACCAAGAGACCCAGTACTTC	CASSPGGASGGYQETQYF
TRBV30	NA	TRBJ1-5	NA	TGTGCCTGGAGTGTAGAACAAAGCAATCAGCCCCAGCATTTT	CAWSVEQSNQPQHF
TRBV10-2	NA	TRBJ2-7	NA	TGCGCCAGCAGTGAGTCAGGGCACGAGCAGTACTTC	CASSESGHEQYF
TRBV10-1	NA	TRBJ1-4	once	TGCGCCAGCAGTGAGATCGGGGATGAAAAACTGTTTTTT	CASSEIGDEKLFF
TRBV4-3	TRBD2	TRBJ2-2	NA	TGCGCCAGCAGCCAAGGAGTAGCGGGAGGGGAGCTGTTTTTT	CASSQGVAGGELFF
TRBV9	NA	TRBJ2-6	NA	TGTGCCACCGGAAACGGGGGATTAGAAGGTGGGGCCAACGTCCTGACTTTC	CATGNGGLEGGANVLTF
TRBV29-1	TRBD2	TRBJ2-2	NA	TGCAGCGCCCCCGGGGGGGGGCCCGGGGAGCTGTTTTTT	CSAPGGGPGELFF
TRBV4-1	TRBD2	TRBJ2-7	NA	TGCGCCAGCAGCCAAGAAGGGAGCGGGAACTACGAGCAGTACTTC	CASSQEGSGNYEQYF
TRBV6-6	TRBD1	TRBJ1-6	NA	TGTGCCAGCAGTCGACAGGGGAGCTCACCCCTCCACTTT	CASSRQGSSPLHF
TRBV4-3	NA	TRBJ2-7	NA	TGCGCCAGCAGCCAAGATCATGGGGTTTACTACGAGCAGTACTTC	CASSQDHGVYYEQYF
TRBV11-2	TRBD1	TRBJ2-3	NA	TGTGCCAGCAGCTTAGATCCTCGGACAGGGCCAGATACGCAGTATTTT	CASSLDPRTGPDTQYF
TRBV27	TRBD2	TRBJ2-1	NA	TGTGCCAGCAGGCTAGCGGCTAGCTCCTACAATGAGCAGTTCTTC	CASRLAASSYNEQFF
TRBV18	TRBD1	TRBJ1-4	NA	TGTGCCAGCTCATTTCCAGGGGGCGCAACTAATGAAAAACTGTTTTTT	CASSFPGGATNEKLFF
TRBV2	NA	TRBJ1-4	NA	TGTGCCAGCAGTGAAGGAGCGGACGCAACTAATGAAAAACTGTTTTTT	CASSEGADATNEKLFF
TRBV7-6	NA	TRBJ2-7	NA	TGTGCCAGCAGCTTAGGGGAGGGGGATCCCTACGAGCAGTACTTC	CASSLGEGDPYEQYF
TRBV10-2	TRBD2	TRBJ2-1	NA	TGCGCCAGCGGTGCGGGAGGGCCGATACCTTCATACAATGAGCAGTTCTTC	CASGAGGPIPSYNEQFF
TRBV4-1	NA	TRBJ1-1	NA	TGCGCCAGCAGCCAAGAAATGGGCAGGGTTATAGCTTTCTTT	CASSQEMGRVIAFF
TRBV9	TRBD1	TRBJ2-7	NA	TGTGCCAGCGCCACAGGGGGCCAGACCGAGCAGTACTTC	CASATGGQTEQYF
TRBV7-6	NA	TRBJ1-1	NA	TGTGCCAGCAGCTTAGGAGAGACCACTGAAGCTTTCTTT	CASSLGETTEAFF
TRBV10-3	TRBD1	TRBJ1-6	NA	TGTGCCATCAGTGAGCCGATACAGGGGTCACCCCTCCACTTT	CAISEPIQGSPLHF
TRBV10-1	NA	TRBJ2-3	NA	TGCGCCAGCAGTGAAGGAGGGCCCCCCACAGATACGCAGTATTTT	CASSEGGPPTDTQYF
TRBV30	NA	TRBJ1-2	NA	TGTGCCTGCTCGACAGAACACCCCTACGGCTACACCTTC	CACSTEHPYGYTF
TRBV27	NA	TRBJ2-3	NA	TGTGCCAGCAGTCCAACGGTGCGGGGAACAGATACGCAGTATTTT	CASSPTVRGTDTQYF
TRBV2	TRBD2	TRBJ2-3	NA	TGTGCCAGCAGTACTAACCCAAAGCGGGGGGGCCTTGCAGATACGCAGTATTTT	CASSTNPKRGGLADTQYF
TRBV2	NA	TRBJ2-7	NA	TGTGCCAGCAGTGGGACGGACTACGAGCAGTACTTC	CASSGTDYEQYF
TRBV6-5	NA	TRBJ1-2	once	TGTGCCAGCAGTTACTCTGACATAGGCTATGGCTACACCTTC	CASSYSDIGYGYTF
TRBV7-3	TRBD2	TRBJ2-1	NA	TGTGCCAGCAGCCCCAGTGCGGGGGTTTCCTACAATGAGCAGTTCTTC	CASSPSAGVSYNEQFF
TRBV10-3	NA	TRBJ2-7	NA	TGTGCCATCAGTGAGAGCCCAGTCTACGAGCAGTACTTC	CAISESPVYEQYF
TRBV7-9	TRBD1	TRBJ2-5	NA	TGTGCCAGCAGCCGGACAGGGGGCGAAGAGACCCAGTACTTC	CASSRTGGEETQYF
TRBV30	NA	TRBJ2-5	NA	TGTGCCTGGCCACCTCGTACTAGAATAATAAGAGAGACCCAGTACTTC	CAWPPRTRIIRETQYF
TRBV4-1	TRBD2	TRBJ2-7	NA	TGCGCCAGCAGCCATCTTAGCGGGAGCTACGAGCAGTACTTC	CASSHLSGSYEQYF
TRBV7-3	NA	TRBJ2-2	NA	TGTGCCAGCAGCTTAATTGGACGCCCGAACACCGGGGAGCTGTTTTTT	CASSLIGRPNTGELFF
TRBV10-2	NA	TRBJ2-1	NA	TGCGCCAGCGGAGGCTTAGATGAGCAGTTCTTC	CASGGLDEQFF
TRBV7-9	NA	TRBJ1-2	NA	TGTGCCAGCACCTGGGGGGTGGGCGCCGGCTATGGCTACACCTTC	CASTWGVGAGYGYTF
TRBV6-5	NA	TRBJ1-1	NA	TGTGCCAGCAGTTACGGGCCTTTCATGAACACTGAAGCTTTCTTT	CASSYGPFMNTEAFF
TRBV29-1	NA	TRBJ2-7	NA	TGCAGCGTTGGTAACAGCGCCTACGAGCAGTACTTC	CSVGNSAYEQYF
TRBV5-6	NA	TRBJ1-2	NA	TGTGCCAGCAGCGTGGACTGGGGAGACTATGGCTACACCTTC	CASSVDWGDYGYTF
TRBV30	NA	TRBJ2-7	NA	TGTGCCTGGAGTCCAGACTCTTACGAGCAGTACTTC	CAWSPDSYEQYF
TRBV27	NA	TRBJ2-2	NA	TGTGCCAGCAGTTTATCGTCAGGCAGGGTAAACACCGGGGAGCTGTTTTTT	CASSLSSGRVNTGELFF
TRBV13	TRBD1	TRBJ2-7	once	TGTGCCAGCAGCGCTCCCCGTTTGGGGACAGGGCTTGGCGAGCAGTACTTC	CASSAPRLGTGLGEQYF
TRBV9	NA	TRBJ2-5	NA	TGTGCCAGCAGCGTACAGAACACTCCCCAAGAGACCCAGTACTTC	CASSVQNTPQETQYF
TRBV28	NA	TRBJ2-6	NA	TGTGCCAGCAGCTCACAGGGAAGCTCTGGGGCCAACGTCCTGACTTTC	CASSSQGSSGANVLTF
TRBV27	TRBD1	TRBJ2-7	NA	TGTGCCAGCAGTCCCCGAGGGACAGCCCCGTACGAGCAGTACTTC	CASSPRGTAPYEQYF
TRBV27	NA	TRBJ2-1	NA	TGTGCCAGCAGACTAGCCCACAATGAGCAGTTCTTC	CASRLAHNEQFF
TRBV14	TRBD2	TRBJ2-5	NA	TGTGCCAGCAGCCAAGAGAGCCCGGGGGGGAGAGAAGAGACCCAGTACTTC	CASSQESPGGREETQYF
TRBV6-1	TRBD1	TRBJ1-2	NA	TGTGCCAGCAGCCCAGAACAGGGGGCGGCCTATGGCTACACCTTC	CASSPEQGAAYGYTF
TRBV2	TRBD1	TRBJ1-4	once	TGTGCCAGCAGTTCTTACAGGGGATCGAACGAAAAACTGTTTTTT	CASSSYRGSNEKLFF
TRBV4-3	NA	TRBJ2-3	NA	TGCGCCAGCAGCCAAGGGCGAGGCATGGATACGCAGTATTTT	CASSQGRGMDTQYF
TRBV11-2	NA	TRBJ2-1	NA	TGTGCCAGCAGCTTAGTTGTAGACAGAAACTCCTACAATGAGCAGTTCTTC	CASSLVVDRNSYNEQFF
TRBV29-1	NA	TRBJ2-7	NA	TGCAGCGTTGAAGATCATGGGGAATCCTACGAGCAGTACTTC	CSVEDHGESYEQYF
TRBV4-1	NA	TRBJ2-7	once	TGCGCCAGCAGCCAAGTCCATACGACCGGTAACGAGCAGTACTTC	CASSQVHTTGNEQYF
TRBV11-2	TRBD2	TRBJ2-7	NA	TGTGCCAGCAGCACTAGCGGAGCAAACTCCTACGAGCAGTACTTC	CASSTSGANSYEQYF
TRBV19	NA	TRBJ2-7	NA	TGTGCCAGTAGTATATCCGCCGGCAGGGCAAACGAGCAGTACTTC	CASSISAGRANEQYF
TRBV5-1	NA	TRBJ1-4	NA	TGCGCCAGCAGCTTGGATCCGGGTATGGGGGAAAAACTGTTTTTT	CASSLDPGMGEKLFF
TRBV10-1	NA	TRBJ2-7	NA	TGCGCCAACTCCAGGGGACAAGCTTACGAGCAGTACTTC	CANSRGQAYEQYF
TRBV7-2	NA	TRBJ2-1	NA	TGTGCCAGCAGCTTAGCGGGGCTAAATGAGCAGTTCTTC	CASSLAGLNEQFF
TRBV10-3	NA	TRBJ1-2	NA	TGTGCCATCAGTGCCCCGGACCTTAACTATGGCTACACCTTC	CAISAPDLNYGYTF
TRBV7-8	TRBD2	TRBJ2-3	NA	TGTGCCAGCAGCTTAGGATTGGTAGCGGGAGGCCTCGAAGCCACGCAGTATTTT	CASSLGLVAGGLEATQYF
TRBV9	NA	TRBJ2-1	NA	TGTGCCAGCAGCGTAGAGGGGGTTTCCTACAATGAGCAGTTCTTC	CASSVEGVSYNEQFF